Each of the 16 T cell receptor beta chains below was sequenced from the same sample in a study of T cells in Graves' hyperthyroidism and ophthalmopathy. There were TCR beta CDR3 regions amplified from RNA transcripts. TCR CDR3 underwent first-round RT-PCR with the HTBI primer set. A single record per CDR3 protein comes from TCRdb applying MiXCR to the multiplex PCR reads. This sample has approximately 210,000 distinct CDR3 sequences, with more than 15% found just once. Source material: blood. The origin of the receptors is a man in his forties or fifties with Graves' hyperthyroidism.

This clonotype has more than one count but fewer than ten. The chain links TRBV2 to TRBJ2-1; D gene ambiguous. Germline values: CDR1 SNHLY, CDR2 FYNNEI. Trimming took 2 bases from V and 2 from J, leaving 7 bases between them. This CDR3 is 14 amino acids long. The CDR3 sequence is CASSELGTYNEQFF. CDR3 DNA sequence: TGTGCCAGCAGTGAACTTGGGACCTACAATGAGCAGTTCTTC. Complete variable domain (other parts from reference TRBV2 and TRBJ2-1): EPEVTQTPSHQVTQMGQEVILRCVPISNHLYFYWYRQILGQKVEFLVSFYNNEISEKSEIFDDQFSVERPDGSNFTLKIRSTKLEDSAMYFCASSELGTYNEQFFGPGTRLTVL.

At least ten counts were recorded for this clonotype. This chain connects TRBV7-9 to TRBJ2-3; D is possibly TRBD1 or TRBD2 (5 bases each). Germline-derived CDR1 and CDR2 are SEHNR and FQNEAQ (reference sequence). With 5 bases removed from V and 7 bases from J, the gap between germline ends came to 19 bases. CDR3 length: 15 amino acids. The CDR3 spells CASSTLGATFNTQYF. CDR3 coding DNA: TGTGCCAGCAGCACCCTCGGGGCCACGTTTAATACGCAGTATTTT.

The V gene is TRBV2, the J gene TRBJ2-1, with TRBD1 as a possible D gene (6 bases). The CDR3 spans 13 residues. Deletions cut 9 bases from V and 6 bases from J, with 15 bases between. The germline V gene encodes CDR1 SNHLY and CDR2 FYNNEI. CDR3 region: CARESRDTNEQFF. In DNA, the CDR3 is TGTGCCAGGGAAAGCCGGGACACCAATGAGCAGTTCTTC.

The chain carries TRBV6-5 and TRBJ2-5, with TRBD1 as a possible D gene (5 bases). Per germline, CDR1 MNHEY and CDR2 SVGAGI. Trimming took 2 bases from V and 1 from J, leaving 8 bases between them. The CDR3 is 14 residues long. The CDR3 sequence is CASSYPTAQETQYF. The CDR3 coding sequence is TGTGCCAGCAGTTACCCGACAGCCCAAGAGACCCAGTACTTC.

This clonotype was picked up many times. CDR3 region: CASSLSLAGDVETQYF. The DNA of the CDR3 is TGTGCCAGCAGTTTAAGCCTAGCGGGAGATGTGGAGACCCAGTACTTC. The V and J genes are TRBV28 and TRBJ2-5; 10 bases agree with TRBD2. Per the germline V gene, CDR1 is MDHEN and CDR2 is SYDVKM. This CDR3 is built from 16 residues. The junction had 8 bases not matched to a gene; V was cut back by 2 bases and J by 5 bases.

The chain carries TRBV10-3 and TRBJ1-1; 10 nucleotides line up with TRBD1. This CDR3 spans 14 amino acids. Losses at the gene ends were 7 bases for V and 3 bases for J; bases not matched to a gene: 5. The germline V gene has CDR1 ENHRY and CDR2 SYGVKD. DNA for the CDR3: TGTGCCATCACCCCCGGGACAGGGGACACTGAAGCTTTCTTT. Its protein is CAITPGTGDTEAFF.

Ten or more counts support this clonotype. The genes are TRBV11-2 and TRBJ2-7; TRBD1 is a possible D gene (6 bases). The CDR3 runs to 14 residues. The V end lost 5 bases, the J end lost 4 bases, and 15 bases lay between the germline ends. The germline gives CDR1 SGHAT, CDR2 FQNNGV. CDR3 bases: TGTGCCAGCAGCCCCGGGACAAGGGCATACGAGCAGTACTTC. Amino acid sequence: CASSPGTRAYEQYF.

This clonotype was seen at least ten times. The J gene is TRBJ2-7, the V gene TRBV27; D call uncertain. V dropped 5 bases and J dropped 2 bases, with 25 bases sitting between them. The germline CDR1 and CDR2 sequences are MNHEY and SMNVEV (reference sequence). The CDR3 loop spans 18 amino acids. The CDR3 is CASSPWPLDNPSTYEQYF. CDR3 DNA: TGTGCCAGCAGTCCGTGGCCGCTTGACAATCCCAGTACCTACGAGCAGTACTTC.

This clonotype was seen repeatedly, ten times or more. The CDR3 DNA is TGTGCCAGCAGCAAAGTCGGGTGGGAGACTAGCTACGAGCAGTACTTC. The encoded protein is CASSKVGWETSYEQYF. The chain carries TRBV11-2 and TRBJ2-7; possible D gene TRBD2, 6 bases. The CDR3 runs 16 residues. V was trimmed by 5 bases and J by 3 bases, leaving 20 bases between them. Germline CDR1 and CDR2: SGHAT and FQNNGV.

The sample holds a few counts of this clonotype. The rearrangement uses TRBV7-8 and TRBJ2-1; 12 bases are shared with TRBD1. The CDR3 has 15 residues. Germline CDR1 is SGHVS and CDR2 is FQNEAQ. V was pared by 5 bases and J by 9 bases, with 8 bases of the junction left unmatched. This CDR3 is CASSAPGQGAPEQFF. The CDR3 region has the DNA TGTGCCAGCAGCGCCCCGGGACAGGGGGCGCCTGAGCAGTTCTTC.

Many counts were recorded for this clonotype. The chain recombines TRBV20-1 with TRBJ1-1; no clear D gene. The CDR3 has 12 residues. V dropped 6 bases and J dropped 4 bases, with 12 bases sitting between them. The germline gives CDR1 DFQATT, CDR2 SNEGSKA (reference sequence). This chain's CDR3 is CSALRRATEAFF. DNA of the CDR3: TGCAGTGCCCTTCGGCGAGCCACTGAAGCTTTCTTT.

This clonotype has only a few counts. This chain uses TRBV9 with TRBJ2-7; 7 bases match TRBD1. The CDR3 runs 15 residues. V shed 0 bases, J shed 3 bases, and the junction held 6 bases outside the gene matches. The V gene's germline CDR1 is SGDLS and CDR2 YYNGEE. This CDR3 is CASSVGPSGGYEQYF. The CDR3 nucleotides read TGTGCCAGCAGCGTAGGTCCTTCAGGGGGCTACGAGCAGTACTTC.

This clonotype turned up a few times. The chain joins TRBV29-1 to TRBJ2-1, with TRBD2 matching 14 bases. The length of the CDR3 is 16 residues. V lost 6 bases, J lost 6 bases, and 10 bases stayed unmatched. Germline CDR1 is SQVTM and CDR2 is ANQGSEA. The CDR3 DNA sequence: TGCAGCGTGGGACTAGCGGGAGTATCCAGGGGCAATGAGCAGTTCTTC. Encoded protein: CSVGLAGVSRGNEQFF.

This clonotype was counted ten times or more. CDR3 loop: CASSAVDSSYNEQFF. CDR3 bases: TGTGCCAGCAGCGCGGTCGACAGCTCCTACAATGAGCAGTTCTTC. J is TRBJ2-1 and V is TRBV7-3; possible D gene TRBD1, 5 bases. There are 15 residues in the CDR3. Germline V CDR1 and CDR2: SGHTA, FQGTGA. The ends were cut back, 5 bases at V and 0 bases at J, with 11 bases in the middle.

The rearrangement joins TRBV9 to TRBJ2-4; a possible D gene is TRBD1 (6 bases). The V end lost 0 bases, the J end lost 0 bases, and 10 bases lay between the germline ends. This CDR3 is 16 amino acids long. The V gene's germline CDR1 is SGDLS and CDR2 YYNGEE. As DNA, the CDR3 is TGTGCCAGCAGCGTAGATACAGGGCTAGCCAAAAACATTCAGTACTTC. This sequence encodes CASSVDTGLAKNIQYF.

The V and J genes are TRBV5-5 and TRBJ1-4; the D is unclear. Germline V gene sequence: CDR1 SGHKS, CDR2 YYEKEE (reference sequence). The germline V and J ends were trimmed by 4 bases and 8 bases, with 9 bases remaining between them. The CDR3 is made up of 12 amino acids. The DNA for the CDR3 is TGTGCCAGCAGCCGCGAGAAGGAAAAACTGTTTTTT. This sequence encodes CASSREKEKLFF.